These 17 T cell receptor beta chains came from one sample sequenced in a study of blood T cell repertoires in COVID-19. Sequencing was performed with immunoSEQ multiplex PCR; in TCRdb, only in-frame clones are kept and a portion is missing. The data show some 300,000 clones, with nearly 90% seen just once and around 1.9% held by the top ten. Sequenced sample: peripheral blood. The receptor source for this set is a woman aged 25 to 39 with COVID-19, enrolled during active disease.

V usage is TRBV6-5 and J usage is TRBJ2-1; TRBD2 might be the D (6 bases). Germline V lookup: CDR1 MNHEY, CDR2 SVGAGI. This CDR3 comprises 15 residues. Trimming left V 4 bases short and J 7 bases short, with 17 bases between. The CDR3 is CASSSPGEAVNEQFF. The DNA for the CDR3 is TGTGCCAGCAGTTCCCCGGGGGAGGCCGTAAATGAGCAGTTCTTC.

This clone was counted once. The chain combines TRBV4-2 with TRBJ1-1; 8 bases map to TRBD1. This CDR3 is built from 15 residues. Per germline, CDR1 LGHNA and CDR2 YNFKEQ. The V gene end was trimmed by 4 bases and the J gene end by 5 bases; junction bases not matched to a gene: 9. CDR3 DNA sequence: TGTGCCAGCAGCCCCGGACAGGGCAAAAGAACTGAAGCTTTCTTT. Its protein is CASSPGQGKRTEAFF.

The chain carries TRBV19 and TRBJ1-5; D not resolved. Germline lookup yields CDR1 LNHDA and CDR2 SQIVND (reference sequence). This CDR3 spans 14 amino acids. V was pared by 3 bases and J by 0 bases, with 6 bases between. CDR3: CASSIFSSNQPQHF. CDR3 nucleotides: TGTGCCAGTAGTATTTTCAGTAGCAATCAGCCCCAGCATTTT.

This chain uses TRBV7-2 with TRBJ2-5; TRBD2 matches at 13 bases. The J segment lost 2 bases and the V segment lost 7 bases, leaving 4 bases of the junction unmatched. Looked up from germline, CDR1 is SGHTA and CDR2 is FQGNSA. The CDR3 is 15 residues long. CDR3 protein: CASNMGLAGQETQYF. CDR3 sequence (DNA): TGTGCCAGCAACATGGGACTAGCGGGACAAGAGACCCAGTACTTC.

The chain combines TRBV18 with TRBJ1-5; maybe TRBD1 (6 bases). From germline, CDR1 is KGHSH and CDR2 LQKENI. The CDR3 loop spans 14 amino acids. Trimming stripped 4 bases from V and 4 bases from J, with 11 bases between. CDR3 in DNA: TGTGCCAGCTCACTACAGGACAGAAATCAGCCCCAGCATTTT. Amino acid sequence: CASSLQDRNQPQHF.

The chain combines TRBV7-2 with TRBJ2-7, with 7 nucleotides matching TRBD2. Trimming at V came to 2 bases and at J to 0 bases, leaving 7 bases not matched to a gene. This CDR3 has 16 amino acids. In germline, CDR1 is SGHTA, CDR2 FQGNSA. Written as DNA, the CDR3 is TGTGCCAGCAGCTTACAGACGGGGGGAAACTCCTACGAGCAGTACTTC. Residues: CASSLQTGGNSYEQYF.

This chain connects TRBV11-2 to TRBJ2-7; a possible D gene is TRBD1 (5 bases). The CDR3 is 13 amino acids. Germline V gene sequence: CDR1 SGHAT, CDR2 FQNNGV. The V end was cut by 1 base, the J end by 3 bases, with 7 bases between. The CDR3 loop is CASSLGGVYEQYV. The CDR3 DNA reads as TGTGCCAGCAGCTTAGGGGGCGTCTACGAGCAGTACGTC.

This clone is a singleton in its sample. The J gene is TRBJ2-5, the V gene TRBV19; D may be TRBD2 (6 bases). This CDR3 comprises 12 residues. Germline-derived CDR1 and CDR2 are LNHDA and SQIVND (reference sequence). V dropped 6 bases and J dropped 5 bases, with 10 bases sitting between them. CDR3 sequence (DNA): TGTGCCAGTAGCCCGGGGAGGGAGACCCAGTACTTC. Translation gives CASSPGRETQYF.

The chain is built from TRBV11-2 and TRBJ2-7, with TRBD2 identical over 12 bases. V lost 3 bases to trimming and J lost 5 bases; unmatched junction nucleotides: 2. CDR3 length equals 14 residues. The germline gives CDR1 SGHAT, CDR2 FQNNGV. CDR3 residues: CASSLTSGGNEQYF. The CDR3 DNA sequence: TGTGCCAGCAGCTTGACTAGCGGGGGAAACGAGCAGTACTTC. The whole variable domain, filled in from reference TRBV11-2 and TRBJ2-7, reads EAGVAQSPRYKIIEKRQSVAFWCNPISGHATLYWYQQILGQGPKLLIQFQNNGVVDDSQLPKDRFSAERLKGVDSTLKIQPAKLEDSAVYLCASSLTSGGNEQYFGPGTRLTVT.

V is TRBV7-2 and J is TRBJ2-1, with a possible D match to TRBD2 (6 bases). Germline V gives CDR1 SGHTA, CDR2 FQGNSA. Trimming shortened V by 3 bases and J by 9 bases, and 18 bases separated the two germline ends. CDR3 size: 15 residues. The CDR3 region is CASSFGTSLFSEQFF. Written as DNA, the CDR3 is TGTGCCAGCAGCTTTGGAACTAGCCTATTTAGTGAGCAGTTCTTC.

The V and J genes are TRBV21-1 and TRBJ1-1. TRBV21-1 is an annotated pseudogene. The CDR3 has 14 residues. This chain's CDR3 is CASSKLRALAEAFF. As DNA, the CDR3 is TGTGCCAGCAGCAAATTGAGGGCTCTGGCTGAAGCTTTCTTT.

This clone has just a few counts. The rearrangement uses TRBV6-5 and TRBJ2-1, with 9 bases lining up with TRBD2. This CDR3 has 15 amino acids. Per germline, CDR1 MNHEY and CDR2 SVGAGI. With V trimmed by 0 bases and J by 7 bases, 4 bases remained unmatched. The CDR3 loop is CASSYSGTSWNEQFF. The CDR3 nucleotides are TGTGCCAGCAGTTACTCGGGGACTAGCTGGAATGAGCAGTTCTTC.

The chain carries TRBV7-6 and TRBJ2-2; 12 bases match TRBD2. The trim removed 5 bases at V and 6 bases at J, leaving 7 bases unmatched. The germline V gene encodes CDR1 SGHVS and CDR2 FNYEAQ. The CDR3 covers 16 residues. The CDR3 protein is CASSRGLAGKAGELFF. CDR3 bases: TGTGCCAGCAGCCGAGGACTAGCGGGGAAGGCCGGGGAGCTGTTTTTT.

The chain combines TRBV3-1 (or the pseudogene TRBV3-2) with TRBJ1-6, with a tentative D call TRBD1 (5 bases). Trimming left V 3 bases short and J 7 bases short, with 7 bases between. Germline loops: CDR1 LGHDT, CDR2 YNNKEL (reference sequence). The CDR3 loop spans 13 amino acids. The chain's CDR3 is CASSHGGNSPLHF. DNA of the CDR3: TGTGCCAGCAGCCATGGGGGGAATTCACCCCTCCACTTT.

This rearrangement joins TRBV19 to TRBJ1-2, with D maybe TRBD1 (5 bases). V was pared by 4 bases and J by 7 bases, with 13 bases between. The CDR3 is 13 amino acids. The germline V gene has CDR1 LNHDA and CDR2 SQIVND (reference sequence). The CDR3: CASSNTGPFGYTF. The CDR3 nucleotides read TGTGCCAGTAGTAATACAGGCCCCTTTGGCTACACCTTC. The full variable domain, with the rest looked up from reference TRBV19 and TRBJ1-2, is DGGITQSPKYLFRKEGQNVTLSCEQNLNHDAMYWYRQDPGQGLRLIYYSQIVNDFQKGDIAEGYSVSREKKESFPLTVTSAQKNPTAFYLCASSNTGPFGYTFGSGTRLTVV.

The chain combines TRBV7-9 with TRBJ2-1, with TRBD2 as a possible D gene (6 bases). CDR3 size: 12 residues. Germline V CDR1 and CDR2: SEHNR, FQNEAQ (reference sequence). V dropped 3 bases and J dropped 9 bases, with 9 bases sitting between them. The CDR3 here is CASSFLGGEQFF. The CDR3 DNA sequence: TGTGCCAGCAGCTTTCTGGGGGGTGAGCAGTTCTTC. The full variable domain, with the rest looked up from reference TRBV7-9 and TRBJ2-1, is DTGVSQNPRHKITKRGQNVTFRCDPISEHNRLYWYRQTLGQGPEFLTYFQNEAQLEKSRLLSDRFSAERPKGSFSTLEIQRTEQGDSAMYLCASSFLGGEQFFGPGTRLTVL.

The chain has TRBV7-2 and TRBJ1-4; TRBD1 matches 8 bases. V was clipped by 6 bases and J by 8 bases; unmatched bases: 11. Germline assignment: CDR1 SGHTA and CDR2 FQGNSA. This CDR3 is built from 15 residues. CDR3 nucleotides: TGTGCCAGCAGACGGACAGGGCGGATACAGGAAAAACTGTTTTTT. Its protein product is CASRRTGRIQEKLFF.